This T cell receptor (beta chain) was recorded in a study of T cell changes during pregnancy in multiple sclerosis. Data came from immunoSEQ multiplex PCR; TCRdb stores just in-frame clones and leaves some out. The table shows about 89,000 clones, with about 93% occurring only once. The V and J ends lost 4 bases and 3 bases, in that order; junction bases with no gene match: 5. The germline CDR1 and CDR2 sequences are SGHRS and YFSETQ. The CDR3 length is 17 residues. The source of this sequence is a female donor with multiple sclerosis, enrolled in a pregnancy study. This specimen consisted of peripheral blood, obtained in the third trimester of pregnancy. This chain connects TRBV5-1 to TRBJ2-1; TRBD2 aligns across 15 bases. The CDR3 loop reads CASSEGLAGGNYNEQFF. As DNA, the CDR3 is TGCGCCAGCAGCGAGGGACTAGCGGGAGGAAACTACAATGAGCAGTTCTTC.